A selection of T cell receptor beta chains follows, all from one sample in a study of blood T cell repertoires in COVID-19. This table comes from immunoSEQ multiplex PCR, and its TCRdb copy is limited to in-frame clones, with some not included. This sample carries 200,000 to 250,000 clones, about four fifths of them seen once, and the ten largest clones take approximately 1.2%. Sequenced input: PBMCs or T cells enriched from blood (not recorded which). Every receptor here comes from a middle-aged woman with acute COVID-19. CDR3s include the opening cysteine and the closing phenylalanine or tryptophan. D genes are given only for firm matches. The size field is filled for only some rows; it gives once, few, many or a size class.

D gene	CDR3 length	J gene	clone size	V gene	CDR3 protein	CDR3 DNA
-	14	TRBJ2-5	-	TRBV6-5	CASGLGAVQETQYF	TGTGCCAGCGGCCTGGGGGCGGTCCAAGAGACCCAGTACTTC
-	15	TRBJ2-1	-	TRBV19	CASKDSVIPSNEQFF	TGTGCCAGTAAGGATAGCGTCATCCCTAGCAATGAGCAGTTCTTC
TRBD1	15	TRBJ1-2	-	TRBV7-2	CASSPQGAIPYGYTF	TGTGCCAGCAGCCCACAGGGGGCAATCCCCTATGGCTACACCTTC
-	15	TRBJ2-6	-	TRBV3-1/TRBV3-2	CASSTHRTGANVLTF	TGTGCCAGCAGCACACATAGGACAGGGGCCAACGTCCTGACTTTC
-	13	TRBJ1-2	-	TRBV27	CASSLRGARGYTF	TGTGCCAGCAGTTTACGGGGGGCGCGGGGCTACACCTTC
-	15	TRBJ2-7	-	TRBV6-5	CASSYSLSGSYEQYF	TGTGCCAGCAGTTACTCGCTAAGCGGCAGCTACGAGCAGTACTTC
-	18	TRBJ1-2	-	TRBV4-1	CASSPRWAGEGPNYGYTF	TGCGCCAGCAGCCCGCGGTGGGCAGGGGAGGGCCCCAACTATGGCTACACCTTC
TRBD1	13	TRBJ1-2	-	TRBV7-9	CASSRQGNYGYTF	TGTGCCAGCAGCCGACAGGGCAACTATGGCTACACCTTC
-	14	TRBJ2-7	-	TRBV11-2	CASSSAMGGHEQYF	TGTGCCAGCAGCTCCGCGATGGGGGGTCACGAGCAGTACTTC
TRBD1	17	TRBJ1-2	few	TRBV5-1	CASRPAGQGEFIYGYTF	TGCGCCAGCAGGCCGGCGGGGCAGGGGGAGTTTATCTATGGCTACACCTTC
-	16	TRBJ1-3	-	TRBV7-9	CASSLEQGHSGNTIYF	TGTGCCAGCAGCTTAGAACAGGGACACTCTGGAAACACCATATATTTT
-	15	TRBJ2-3	once	TRBV5-1	CASSLLGGNTDTQYF	TGCGCCAGCAGCTTGTTGGGGGGAAACACAGATACGCAGTATTTT
TRBD1	15	TRBJ2-7	-	TRBV28	CASRNRTGNPYEQYF	TGTGCCAGCAGGAATAGGACAGGGAACCCCTACGAGCAGTACTTC
-	14	TRBJ2-5	-	TRBV11-2	CASSAGGQQETQYF	TGTGCCAGCAGCGCAGGGGGGCAGCAAGAGACCCAGTACTTC
-	15	TRBJ1-4	-	TRBV5-1	CASSLQGGQGEKLFF	TGCGCCAGCAGCCTTCAGGGAGGTCAGGGAGAAAAACTGTTTTTT
TRBD1	15	TRBJ1-2	-	TRBV19	CASGDRGGSDYGYTF	TGTGCCAGTGGCGACAGGGGCGGTTCGGACTATGGCTACACCTTC
TRBD1	16	TRBJ1-6	-	TRBV19	CASSLRDRAYNSPLHF	TGTGCCAGTAGCTTGAGGGACAGGGCGTATAATTCACCCCTCCACTTT
TRBD2	18	TRBJ2-1	-	TRBV28	CASSPLGLGKLRYNEQFF	TGTGCCAGCAGTCCCCTAGGACTAGGGAAACTCAGATACAATGAGCAGTTCTTC
-	15	TRBJ2-1	-	TRBV6-2/TRBV6-3	CASSYRALKSDEQFF	TGTGCCAGCAGTTACAGAGCACTTAAGTCGGATGAGCAGTTCTTC
-	15	TRBJ2-7	-	TRBV6-2/TRBV6-3	CASSYSQGATYEQYF	TGTGCCAGCAGTTACTCACAAGGGGCTACCTACGAGCAGTACTTC
-	14	TRBJ2-1	-	TRBV10-2	CASSEVGRRNEQFF	TGCGCCAGCAGTGAGGTGGGGCGCAGGAATGAGCAGTTCTTC
-	12	TRBJ1-1	-	TRBV12-3/TRBV12-4	CASSLAGGEAFF	TGTGCCAGCAGTTTAGCAGGGGGTGAAGCTTTCTTT
-	14	TRBJ1-1	once	TRBV18	CASSRDKGNTEAFF	TGTGCCAGCTCAAGAGACAAAGGGAACACTGAAGCTTTCTTT
TRBD1	16	TRBJ1-4	few	TRBV9	CASSSGQGAIGEKLFF	TGTGCCAGCAGCTCGGGACAGGGGGCGATCGGCGAAAAACTGTTTTTT
-	16	TRBJ2-1	-	TRBV6-5	CASSSDGGGYYNEQFF	TGTGCCAGCAGTTCAGACGGTGGCGGGTACTACAATGAGCAGTTCTTC
TRBD1	14	TRBJ1-6	-	TRBV9	CASSSDRPNSPLHF	TGTGCCAGCAGCTCGGACAGGCCGAATTCACCCCTCCACTTT
TRBD2	17	TRBJ2-5	-	TRBV27	CASSSGLAGGPQETQYF	TGTGCCAGCAGTTCCGGACTAGCGGGAGGGCCTCAAGAGACCCAGTACTTC
-	17	TRBJ2-2	-	TRBV7-8	CASSSGTIPRNTGELFF	TGTGCCAGCAGCTCTGGAACTATTCCCAGGAACACCGGGGAGCTGTTTTTT
-	16	TRBJ2-3	-	TRBV3-1/TRBV3-2	CASSQESRPVTDTQYF	TGTGCCAGCAGCCAAGAGTCTAGGCCGGTTACAGATACGCAGTATTTT
TRBD1	16	TRBJ1-4	-	TRBV4-2	CASSQDYGTANEKLFF	TGTGCCAGCAGCCAAGATTACGGGACAGCTAATGAAAAACTGTTTTTT
-	14	TRBJ2-3	-	TRBV21-1	CAIERGALTDTQYF	TGTGCCATCGAGCGGGGGGCCCTCACAGATACGCAGTATTTT
-	12	TRBJ1-1	few	TRBV5-1	CASSLVGDEAFF	TGCGCCAGCAGCTTGGTAGGAGATGAAGCTTTCTTT
-	14	TRBJ1-5	-	TRBV14	CASSQGGLNQPQHF	TGTGCCAGCAGCCAAGGAGGGTTGAATCAGCCCCAGCATTTT
TRBD1	17	TRBJ2-3	once	TRBV19	CASTIRLGTGSTDTQYF	TGTGCCAGTACTATACGTCTCGGGACAGGCTCCACAGATACGCAGTATTTT
TRBD2	15	TRBJ2-1	-	TRBV7-9	CASSLEGLGDNEQFF	TGTGCCAGCAGCTTAGAAGGACTAGGGGACAATGAGCAGTTCTTC